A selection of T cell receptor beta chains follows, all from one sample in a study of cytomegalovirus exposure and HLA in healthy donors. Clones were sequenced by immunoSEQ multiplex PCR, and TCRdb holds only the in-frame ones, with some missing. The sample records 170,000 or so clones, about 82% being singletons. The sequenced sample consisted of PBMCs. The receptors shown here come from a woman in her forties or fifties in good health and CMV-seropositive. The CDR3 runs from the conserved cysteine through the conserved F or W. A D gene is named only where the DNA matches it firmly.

CDR3aa: CSSSSLLNITEAFF
len: 14
j_gene: TRBJ1-1
v_gene: TRBV7-9
d_gene: -

CDR3aa: CASSGEGFYEQYF
len: 13
j_gene: TRBJ2-7
v_gene: TRBV9
d_gene: TRBD2

CDR3aa: CASSLQLGGGSGDEQFF
len: 17
j_gene: TRBJ2-1
v_gene: TRBV18
d_gene: TRBD2

CDR3aa: CASSFVKNTGELFF
len: 14
j_gene: TRBJ2-2
v_gene: TRBV7-2
d_gene: -

CDR3aa: CASSQGGYEQYF
len: 12
j_gene: TRBJ2-7
v_gene: TRBV28
d_gene: -

CDR3aa: CASSAQGAGEKLFF
len: 14
j_gene: TRBJ1-4
v_gene: TRBV7-7
d_gene: TRBD1

CDR3aa: CASSYGTINTEAFF
len: 14
j_gene: TRBJ1-1
v_gene: TRBV6-5
d_gene: -

CDR3aa: CATQGPLYNEQFF
len: 13
j_gene: TRBJ2-1
v_gene: TRBV7-9
d_gene: -

CDR3aa: CASSGAGRQAEAFF
len: 14
j_gene: TRBJ1-1
v_gene: TRBV2
d_gene: -

CDR3aa: CSSSLADIAEQYF
len: 13
j_gene: TRBJ2-7
v_gene: TRBV7-9
d_gene: -

CDR3aa: CARSDRGPQHF
len: 11
j_gene: TRBJ1-5
v_gene: TRBV7-5
d_gene: -

CDR3aa: CASFGTASYNEQFF
len: 14
j_gene: TRBJ2-1
v_gene: TRBV28
d_gene: TRBD1

CDR3aa: CASSLDRGRGNQPQHF
len: 16
j_gene: TRBJ1-5
v_gene: TRBV7-8
d_gene: TRBD1

CDR3aa: CASSETRREQPQHF
len: 14
j_gene: TRBJ1-5
v_gene: TRBV2
d_gene: -

CDR3aa: CASSLSGGGETQYF
len: 14
j_gene: TRBJ2-5
v_gene: TRBV2
d_gene: TRBD1

CDR3aa: CASSGSLAGVFNEQFF
len: 16
j_gene: TRBJ2-1
v_gene: TRBV19
d_gene: TRBD2

CDR3aa: CATSRDPGQPYEQYF
len: 15
j_gene: TRBJ2-7
v_gene: TRBV15
d_gene: TRBD1

CDR3aa: CASSQLTGDTAEAFF
len: 15
j_gene: TRBJ1-1
v_gene: TRBV4-3
d_gene: -

CDR3aa: CASSFTPMNTEAFF
len: 14
j_gene: TRBJ1-1
v_gene: TRBV7-3
d_gene: -

CDR3aa: CASSHQDRRNTEAFF
len: 15
j_gene: TRBJ1-1
v_gene: TRBV28
d_gene: -

CDR3aa: CASSPRVQEDTQYF
len: 14
j_gene: TRBJ2-3
v_gene: TRBV5-1
d_gene: -

CDR3aa: CASAKTGWSYEQYF
len: 14
j_gene: TRBJ2-7
v_gene: TRBV7-2
d_gene: TRBD1

CDR3aa: CASSLGRGVDIQYF
len: 14
j_gene: TRBJ2-4
v_gene: TRBV5-6
d_gene: -

CDR3aa: CASSFLGQGPGRHEQFF
len: 17
j_gene: TRBJ2-1
v_gene: TRBV5-1
d_gene: TRBD1

CDR3aa: CASSRGHPSTDTQYF
len: 15
j_gene: TRBJ2-3
v_gene: TRBV11-3
d_gene: -

CDR3aa: CASSLRGPEETQYF
len: 14
j_gene: TRBJ2-5
v_gene: TRBV11-2
d_gene: TRBD1

CDR3aa: CASSLAYQDRENGYTF
len: 16
j_gene: TRBJ1-2
v_gene: TRBV7-9
d_gene: TRBD1

CDR3aa: CASTDHSSGANVLTF
len: 15
j_gene: TRBJ2-6
v_gene: TRBV5-1
d_gene: -

CDR3aa: CATSRGAPEAGVLNEKLFF
len: 19
j_gene: TRBJ1-4
v_gene: TRBV15
d_gene: -

CDR3aa: CASTPGTGTRGGEKLFF
len: 17
j_gene: TRBJ1-4
v_gene: TRBV9
d_gene: TRBD1

CDR3aa: CASSIGNTEAFF
len: 12
j_gene: TRBJ1-1
v_gene: TRBV7-6
d_gene: -

CDR3aa: CASKENTIYF
len: 10
j_gene: TRBJ1-3
v_gene: TRBV28
d_gene: -

CDR3aa: CASSGTSGGNEQFF
len: 14
j_gene: TRBJ2-1
v_gene: TRBV6-4
d_gene: TRBD2

CDR3aa: CASSVVQASNYGYTF
len: 15
j_gene: TRBJ1-2
v_gene: TRBV6-5
d_gene: -

CDR3aa: CASSQTGALNNEQFF
len: 15
j_gene: TRBJ2-1
v_gene: TRBV5-6
d_gene: TRBD1

CDR3aa: CASSILRDRGPYGYTF
len: 16
j_gene: TRBJ1-2
v_gene: TRBV19
d_gene: TRBD1

CDR3aa: CASSIGQGSTGELFF
len: 15
j_gene: TRBJ2-2
v_gene: TRBV7-9
d_gene: -

CDR3aa: CATTGQPGAEQFF
len: 13
j_gene: TRBJ2-1
v_gene: TRBV14
d_gene: TRBD1

CDR3aa: CASSLFPTRAGYTF
len: 14
j_gene: TRBJ1-2
v_gene: TRBV28
d_gene: -

CDR3aa: CASRPVSTDTQYF
len: 13
j_gene: TRBJ2-3
v_gene: TRBV19
d_gene: -

CDR3aa: CAWSVWGRGGSGELFF
len: 16
j_gene: TRBJ2-2
v_gene: TRBV30
d_gene: TRBD2

CDR3aa: CASSSTGGNYGYTF
len: 14
j_gene: TRBJ1-2
v_gene: TRBV7-6
d_gene: -

CDR3aa: CASSPNRGGNTIYF
len: 14
j_gene: TRBJ1-3
v_gene: TRBV5-4
d_gene: TRBD1

CDR3aa: CATSRELAGEQYF
len: 13
j_gene: TRBJ2-7
v_gene: TRBV15
d_gene: -

CDR3aa: CASSHFTDTQYF
len: 12
j_gene: TRBJ2-3
v_gene: TRBV27
d_gene: -

CDR3aa: CASSPTGGSMETQYF
len: 15
j_gene: TRBJ2-5
v_gene: TRBV9
d_gene: TRBD2

CDR3aa: CASTPWGEGSTGELFF
len: 16
j_gene: TRBJ2-2
v_gene: TRBV27
d_gene: TRBD2

CDR3aa: CASSSVENTEAFF
len: 13
j_gene: TRBJ1-1
v_gene: TRBV6-6
d_gene: -

CDR3aa: CASSLLGRGKLFF
len: 13
j_gene: TRBJ1-4
v_gene: TRBV7-2
d_gene: -

CDR3aa: CASSLRAGLGELFF
len: 14
j_gene: TRBJ2-2
v_gene: TRBV28
d_gene: -

CDR3aa: CASSLAGRAQHF
len: 12
j_gene: TRBJ1-5
v_gene: TRBV27
d_gene: -